A selection of T cell receptor beta chains follows, all from one sample in a study of cytomegalovirus exposure and HLA in healthy donors. Clones were read by immunoSEQ multiplex PCR, and TCRdb kept only the in-frame ones, dropping some. The data contain some 150,000 clones, around 88% of them singletons. The specimen sequenced was PBMCs. The origin of the receptors is a woman under 30 in good health and CMV-seropositive. Both conserved end residues are part of each CDR3. The order of the fields is CDR3 DNA, CDR3 protein, clone size, V gene, J gene, CDR3 length, D gene. D genes are given only for firm matches. Size tells how often a clone was seen (once, few, many) or the class of an expanded clone, and some rows leave it out.

cdr3_nt: TGTGCCAGCTCCTCAGGGGGCAGCAATCGATGGGACAATGAGCAGTTCTTC
cdr3_aa: CASSSGGSNRWDNEQFF
clone_size: .
v_call: TRBV18
j_call: TRBJ2-1
cdr3_length: 17
d_call: TRBD1

cdr3_nt: TGTGCCAGCCTAACGGGGGGGGCTTCACCCCTCCACTTT
cdr3_aa: CASLTGGASPLHF
clone_size: few
v_call: TRBV2
j_call: TRBJ1-6
cdr3_length: 13
d_call: .

cdr3_nt: TGTGCCAGCAGCGGGGACGTAGCGGGACCGCAGGGTGAGCAGTTCTTC
cdr3_aa: CASSGDVAGPQGEQFF
clone_size: .
v_call: TRBV6-4
j_call: TRBJ2-1
cdr3_length: 16
d_call: TRBD2

cdr3_nt: TGCGCCAGCAGCCAAGATACGGTTTGGAACACCATATATTTT
cdr3_aa: CASSQDTVWNTIYF
clone_size: .
v_call: TRBV4-3
j_call: TRBJ1-3
cdr3_length: 14
d_call: .

cdr3_nt: TGTGCCAGCAGACCATTGACTAGTTTAAATACGCAGTATTTT
cdr3_aa: CASRPLTSLNTQYF
clone_size: .
v_call: TRBV2
j_call: TRBJ2-3
cdr3_length: 14
d_call: .

cdr3_nt: TGTGCCAGCGATAGGGGAGGGGTTTACGGGGAGACCCAGTACTTC
cdr3_aa: CASDRGGVYGETQYF
clone_size: .
v_call: TRBV6-1
j_call: TRBJ2-5
cdr3_length: 15
d_call: TRBD2

cdr3_nt: TGCGCCAGCAGCCAAGTATCGCAGGGGACGGGCTATGGCTACACCTTC
cdr3_aa: CASSQVSQGTGYGYTF
clone_size: .
v_call: TRBV4-1
j_call: TRBJ1-2
cdr3_length: 16
d_call: .

cdr3_nt: TGTGCCAGCAGCCCATTAAGTCGGGTGAGGGGGACAGATACGCAGTATTTT
cdr3_aa: CASSPLSRVRGTDTQYF
clone_size: .
v_call: TRBV9
j_call: TRBJ2-3
cdr3_length: 17
d_call: .

cdr3_nt: TGTGCCAGCCACGCCGCACAGGCCCTTGCAACTAATGAAAAACTGTTTTTT
cdr3_aa: CASHAAQALATNEKLFF
clone_size: .
v_call: TRBV27
j_call: TRBJ1-4
cdr3_length: 17
d_call: .

cdr3_nt: TGTGCCAGCAGCCCGCAGGGGTCTTCCGGCTACACCTTC
cdr3_aa: CASSPQGSSGYTF
clone_size: .
v_call: TRBV14
j_call: TRBJ1-2
cdr3_length: 13
d_call: .

cdr3_nt: TGTGCCAGCAGCTTGGATCTCCCACAGGGGCGAAACGGCTACACCTTC
cdr3_aa: CASSLDLPQGRNGYTF
clone_size: .
v_call: TRBV5-5
j_call: TRBJ1-2
cdr3_length: 16
d_call: TRBD1

cdr3_nt: TGCGCCAGCACCGGGGGACTAGCCCAAGAGACCCAGTACTTC
cdr3_aa: CASTGGLAQETQYF
clone_size: .
v_call: TRBV5-1
j_call: TRBJ2-5
cdr3_length: 14
d_call: TRBD2

cdr3_nt: TGTGCCAGCAGCCCGCGGGTTCAGAGTGGGAACACTGAAGCTTTCTTT
cdr3_aa: CASSPRVQSGNTEAFF
clone_size: once
v_call: TRBV7-9
j_call: TRBJ1-1
cdr3_length: 16
d_call: .

cdr3_nt: TGTGCCAGCAGCCCGGGATACTCCTACAATGAGCAGTTCTTC
cdr3_aa: CASSPGYSYNEQFF
clone_size: .
v_call: TRBV9
j_call: TRBJ2-1
cdr3_length: 14
d_call: .

cdr3_nt: TGCGCCAGCAGCCGAGCCTGGGGGGGTATCAATCAGCCCCAGCATTTT
cdr3_aa: CASSRAWGGINQPQHF
clone_size: .
v_call: TRBV4-3
j_call: TRBJ1-5
cdr3_length: 16
d_call: .

cdr3_nt: TGTGCCAGTTTGCAAGAGGTTGGCTACACCTTC
cdr3_aa: CASLQEVGYTF
clone_size: .
v_call: TRBV2
j_call: TRBJ1-2
cdr3_length: 11
d_call: .

cdr3_nt: TGTGCCAGCAGCCAAGCCGAGGCCACCGTAGGTGAAAAACTGTTTTTT
cdr3_aa: CASSQAEATVGEKLFF
clone_size: .
v_call: TRBV4-2
j_call: TRBJ1-4
cdr3_length: 16
d_call: .

cdr3_nt: TGCGCCAGCAGCTTGCAAACCGGGACAGGGTACAATGAGCAGTTCTTC
cdr3_aa: CASSLQTGTGYNEQFF
clone_size: .
v_call: TRBV5-1
j_call: TRBJ2-1
cdr3_length: 16
d_call: TRBD1

cdr3_nt: TGCAGCGCTAGATCAGGGGCCACTGAAGCTTTCTTT
cdr3_aa: CSARSGATEAFF
clone_size: once
v_call: TRBV29-1
j_call: TRBJ1-1
cdr3_length: 12
d_call: .

cdr3_nt: TGTGCCAGCAGTTCGGACACATCTAACTATGGCTACACCTTC
cdr3_aa: CASSSDTSNYGYTF
clone_size: .
v_call: TRBV28
j_call: TRBJ1-2
cdr3_length: 14
d_call: .

cdr3_nt: TGTGCCAGCTGCAAGGGGGGGGACCGCCATCAGCCCCAGCATTTT
cdr3_aa: CASCKGGDRHQPQHF
clone_size: .
v_call: TRBV6-1
j_call: TRBJ1-5
cdr3_length: 15
d_call: .

cdr3_nt: TGTGCCAGCAGCTTGAAACGGGGTGAAGATACGCAGTATTTT
cdr3_aa: CASSLKRGEDTQYF
clone_size: .
v_call: TRBV5-4
j_call: TRBJ2-3
cdr3_length: 14
d_call: .

cdr3_nt: TGTGCCAGCACCACCTACGAGGGGAACACTGAAGCTTTCTTT
cdr3_aa: CASTTYEGNTEAFF
clone_size: once
v_call: TRBV7-8
j_call: TRBJ1-1
cdr3_length: 14
d_call: .

cdr3_nt: TGCGCCAGCAGCTGGGGACAGGGGGGAGACACTGAAGCTTTCTTT
cdr3_aa: CASSWGQGGDTEAFF
clone_size: .
v_call: TRBV5-1
j_call: TRBJ1-1
cdr3_length: 15
d_call: TRBD1

cdr3_nt: TGTGCCAGCAGCCAGGAGGGGACTTTAAGCACAGATACGCAGTATTTT
cdr3_aa: CASSQEGTLSTDTQYF
clone_size: .
v_call: TRBV5-5
j_call: TRBJ2-3
cdr3_length: 16
d_call: .

cdr3_nt: TGTGCCAGCAGCGTACGCAGGGCCTCGAACACCGGGGAGCTGTTTTTT
cdr3_aa: CASSVRRASNTGELFF
clone_size: once
v_call: TRBV9
j_call: TRBJ2-2
cdr3_length: 16
d_call: .

cdr3_nt: TGTGCCAGCTCAGTCGTTGAGGCCGGGATCCTAAATTCACCCCTCCACTTT
cdr3_aa: CASSVVEAGILNSPLHF
clone_size: once
v_call: TRBV6-4
j_call: TRBJ1-6
cdr3_length: 17
d_call: .

cdr3_nt: TGTGCCAGTAGTATAGCCTCTTCCGGGACAGGGGGAGGTGAGACCCAGTACTTC
cdr3_aa: CASSIASSGTGGGETQYF
clone_size: .
v_call: TRBV19
j_call: TRBJ2-5
cdr3_length: 18
d_call: TRBD1

cdr3_nt: TGTGCCAGTACCCCGACAGGGGCCCCCCTGGGGCAGTACTTC
cdr3_aa: CASTPTGAPLGQYF
clone_size: few
v_call: TRBV19
j_call: TRBJ2-7
cdr3_length: 14
d_call: TRBD1

cdr3_nt: TGCGCCAGCAGCCAAGATTCTTCAGGGGTATATGGCTACACCTTC
cdr3_aa: CASSQDSSGVYGYTF
clone_size: once
v_call: TRBV4-3
j_call: TRBJ1-2
cdr3_length: 15
d_call: .

cdr3_nt: TGTGCCAGCAGCCAGGCCGGGACAGGGACCGGCTACACCTTC
cdr3_aa: CASSQAGTGTGYTF
clone_size: .
v_call: TRBV14
j_call: TRBJ1-2
cdr3_length: 14
d_call: TRBD1

cdr3_nt: TGTGCCAGCAGCGTAGTAACCGGGGAGCTGTTTTTT
cdr3_aa: CASSVVTGELFF
clone_size: .
v_call: TRBV9
j_call: TRBJ2-2
cdr3_length: 12
d_call: .

cdr3_nt: TGCGCCAGCAGCTTGGAAGCGGGAACAGCCTACAATGAGCAGTTCTTC
cdr3_aa: CASSLEAGTAYNEQFF
clone_size: .
v_call: TRBV5-1
j_call: TRBJ2-1
cdr3_length: 16
d_call: TRBD2

cdr3_nt: TGTGCCAGCAGCTTATACATGCGCAGGGTCACAGATACGCAGTATTTT
cdr3_aa: CASSLYMRRVTDTQYF
clone_size: .
v_call: TRBV7-2
j_call: TRBJ2-3
cdr3_length: 16
d_call: .

cdr3_nt: TGTGCCAGCAGCTTAGATGCGGGAGCGATTTACGAGCAGTACTTC
cdr3_aa: CASSLDAGAIYEQYF
clone_size: .
v_call: TRBV11-2
j_call: TRBJ2-7
cdr3_length: 15
d_call: TRBD2

cdr3_nt: TGTGCCAGCCAGACAGGGGGTAGCAATCAGCCCCAGCATTTT
cdr3_aa: CASQTGGSNQPQHF
clone_size: .
v_call: TRBV6-6
j_call: TRBJ1-5
cdr3_length: 14
d_call: TRBD1

cdr3_nt: TGTGCCAGCAGCCCCCGGGCGCGGGAGGTAACAGATACGCAGTATTTT
cdr3_aa: CASSPRAREVTDTQYF
clone_size: .
v_call: TRBV7-3
j_call: TRBJ2-3
cdr3_length: 16
d_call: TRBD2

cdr3_nt: TGTGCCAGCAGCAGGGGGAGCTCCTACAATGAGCAGTTCTTC
cdr3_aa: CASSRGSSYNEQFF
clone_size: .
v_call: TRBV6-4
j_call: TRBJ2-1
cdr3_length: 14
d_call: TRBD1

cdr3_nt: TGTGCCAGCAGCTTAACGGGGGGCAATGAGCAGTTCTTC
cdr3_aa: CASSLTGGNEQFF
clone_size: .
v_call: TRBV7-3
j_call: TRBJ2-1
cdr3_length: 13
d_call: .

cdr3_nt: TGTGCCAGCAGTTTAGCGGGGACGGGAGATGTAGGAGCTTTCTTT
cdr3_aa: CASSLAGTGDVGAFF
clone_size: .
v_call: TRBV27
j_call: TRBJ1-1
cdr3_length: 15
d_call: .

cdr3_nt: TGTGCCAGCAGTGAAGGAGGGACAGGGGTCTCCTACGAGCAGTACTTC
cdr3_aa: CASSEGGTGVSYEQYF
clone_size: .
v_call: TRBV6-1
j_call: TRBJ2-7
cdr3_length: 16
d_call: TRBD1

cdr3_nt: TGTGCCAGCAGTTCCCTTCAGGGTCAGGGCTACACCTTC
cdr3_aa: CASSSLQGQGYTF
clone_size: .
v_call: TRBV6-5
j_call: TRBJ1-2
cdr3_length: 13
d_call: .

cdr3_nt: TGTGCCAGCGGGTTTTCGGGCGGGAAGACAGATACGCAGTATTTT
cdr3_aa: CASGFSGGKTDTQYF
clone_size: .
v_call: TRBV5-4
j_call: TRBJ2-3
cdr3_length: 15
d_call: .

cdr3_nt: TGTGCCAGCAGCTTAGGGGTGGGCGACAATGAGCAGTTCTTC
cdr3_aa: CASSLGVGDNEQFF
clone_size: .
v_call: TRBV11-2
j_call: TRBJ2-1
cdr3_length: 14
d_call: .

cdr3_nt: TGTGCCAGCAGTTTAGGCGGTTACGAGCAGTACTTC
cdr3_aa: CASSLGGYEQYF
clone_size: .
v_call: TRBV28
j_call: TRBJ2-7
cdr3_length: 12
d_call: .

cdr3_nt: TGTGCCAGCAGTGGTATAATTACGTCGCCGCGGGACCAAGAGACCCAGTACTTC
cdr3_aa: CASSGIITSPRDQETQYF
clone_size: .
v_call: TRBV7-2
j_call: TRBJ2-5
cdr3_length: 18
d_call: .

cdr3_nt: TGTGCCAGCTCACCACTCAACGGGGAGCTGTTTTTT
cdr3_aa: CASSPLNGELFF
clone_size: .
v_call: TRBV18
j_call: TRBJ2-2
cdr3_length: 12
d_call: .

cdr3_nt: TGTGCCAGCAGCTCGGCCGGGACTAGAGAGTTCTTC
cdr3_aa: CASSSAGTREFF
clone_size: .
v_call: TRBV7-3
j_call: TRBJ2-1
cdr3_length: 12
d_call: TRBD2

cdr3_nt: TGTGCCATCAGACCAGACACCGATAATTCACCCCTCCACTTT
cdr3_aa: CAIRPDTDNSPLHF
clone_size: few
v_call: TRBV10-3
j_call: TRBJ1-6
cdr3_length: 14
d_call: .

cdr3_nt: TGTGCCAGCAGTCGACGGACTACACTTAGCCAAGAGACCCAGTACTTC
cdr3_aa: CASSRRTTLSQETQYF
clone_size: .
v_call: TRBV6-6
j_call: TRBJ2-5
cdr3_length: 16
d_call: .

cdr3_nt: TGTGCCAGCAGTTCGAGACAGGGGACCAACTATGGCTACACCTTC
cdr3_aa: CASSSRQGTNYGYTF
clone_size: few
v_call: TRBV28
j_call: TRBJ1-2
cdr3_length: 15
d_call: TRBD1

cdr3_nt: TGTGCCAGCCACTATCCAAGACAGGGCGGGCCCCACACCTACGAGCAGTACTTC
cdr3_aa: CASHYPRQGGPHTYEQYF
clone_size: .
v_call: TRBV28
j_call: TRBJ2-7
cdr3_length: 18
d_call: TRBD1

cdr3_nt: TGTGCCTGGTCCCTGGGGGGGACAGGGGAAGAAAAACTGTTTTTT
cdr3_aa: CAWSLGGTGEEKLFF
clone_size: .
v_call: TRBV30
j_call: TRBJ1-4
cdr3_length: 15
d_call: TRBD1

cdr3_nt: TGTGCCTGGAGACGGGGGAGCACTGAAGCTTTCTTT
cdr3_aa: CAWRRGSTEAFF
clone_size: .
v_call: TRBV30
j_call: TRBJ1-1
cdr3_length: 12
d_call: .

cdr3_nt: TGTGCCAGCTACAGGGGTCGTAACACTGAAGCTTTCTTT
cdr3_aa: CASYRGRNTEAFF
clone_size: few
v_call: TRBV2
j_call: TRBJ1-1
cdr3_length: 13
d_call: TRBD1

cdr3_nt: TGTGCCAGTAGTATGCGCGGGGCGCAGACCTATAGCAATCAGCCCCAGCATTTT
cdr3_aa: CASSMRGAQTYSNQPQHF
clone_size: .
v_call: TRBV19
j_call: TRBJ1-5
cdr3_length: 18
d_call: .

cdr3_nt: TGTGCCTGGAGTGACCCTCAGGGGTGGGAGACCCAGTACTTC
cdr3_aa: CAWSDPQGWETQYF
clone_size: .
v_call: TRBV30
j_call: TRBJ2-5
cdr3_length: 14
d_call: .

cdr3_nt: TGTGCCAGCAGCGTAGCTACGACTAGCGATGGTACGCAGTATTTT
cdr3_aa: CASSVATTSDGTQYF
clone_size: .
v_call: TRBV9
j_call: TRBJ2-3
cdr3_length: 15
d_call: TRBD2

cdr3_nt: TGTGCCAGCAGCTCTCCGATGGGGACAACTTCACCCCTCCACTTT
cdr3_aa: CASSSPMGTTSPLHF
clone_size: .
v_call: TRBV9
j_call: TRBJ1-6
cdr3_length: 15
d_call: .

cdr3_nt: TGTGCCAGCACCGTTAGCGGGAGTATCAATGAGCAGTTCTTC
cdr3_aa: CASTVSGSINEQFF
clone_size: .
v_call: TRBV28
j_call: TRBJ2-1
cdr3_length: 14
d_call: TRBD2